This T cell receptor (beta chain) comes out of a study of shared clonotypes between healthy human individuals. The CDR3 loop spans 12 amino acids. The ends were cut back, 5 bases at V and 6 bases at J, with 8 bases in the middle. CDR1 and CDR2 (germline): SGHNT, YYREEE (reference sequence). Study-level results: Clonotypes which were not shared had lower generation probabilities than clonotypes that all four donors shared.

Several immunoSEQ plates received, in even portions, the genomic DNA of each subset. Method: immunoSEQ multiplex PCR; TCRdb's copy keeps in-frame clones and lacks some. The sample consists of about 2.4 million clones, approximately 93% of them appearing once. Of note for this clone: Its antigen is not known.

V gene TRBV5-4 combines with J gene TRBJ2-2, with D possibly being TRBD1 or TRBD2 (5 bases each). Sample: naive CD4+ T cells from PBMCs. The sample's subset: CD45RA+ positively selected. This sequence originates from a man aged 18 to 29 in good health. Some clones in this sample may be carry-over from other donors' samples. Here the CDR3 reads CASSRDAGELFF. For the CDR3, the DNA is TGTGCCAGCAGTCGGGACGCCGGGGAGCTGTTTTTT.